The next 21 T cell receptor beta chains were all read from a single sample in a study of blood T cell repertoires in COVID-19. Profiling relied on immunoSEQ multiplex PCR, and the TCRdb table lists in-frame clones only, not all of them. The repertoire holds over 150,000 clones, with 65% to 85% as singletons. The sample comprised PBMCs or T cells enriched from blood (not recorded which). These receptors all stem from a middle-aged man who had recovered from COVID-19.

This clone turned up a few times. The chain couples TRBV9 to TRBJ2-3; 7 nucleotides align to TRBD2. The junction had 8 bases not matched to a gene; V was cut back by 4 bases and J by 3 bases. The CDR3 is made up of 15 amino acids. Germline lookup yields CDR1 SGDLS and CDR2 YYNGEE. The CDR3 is CASSTLATQTDTQYF. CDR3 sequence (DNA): TGTGCCAGCAGCACACTAGCGACTCAAACAGATACGCAGTATTTT.

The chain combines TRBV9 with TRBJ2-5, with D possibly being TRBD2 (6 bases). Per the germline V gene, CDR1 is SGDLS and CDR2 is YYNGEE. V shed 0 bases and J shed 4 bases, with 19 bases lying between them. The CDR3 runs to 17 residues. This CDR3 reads CASSVGVTRESLETQYF. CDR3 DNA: TGTGCCAGCAGCGTAGGGGTGACTAGAGAGTCCCTAGAGACCCAGTACTTC.

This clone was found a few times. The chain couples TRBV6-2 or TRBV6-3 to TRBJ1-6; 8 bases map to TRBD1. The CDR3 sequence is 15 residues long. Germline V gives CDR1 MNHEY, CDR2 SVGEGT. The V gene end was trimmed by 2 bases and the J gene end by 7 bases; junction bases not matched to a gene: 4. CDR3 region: CASSYTGQVNSPLHF. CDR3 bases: TGTGCCAGCAGTTACACGGGACAGGTCAATTCACCCCTCCACTTT.

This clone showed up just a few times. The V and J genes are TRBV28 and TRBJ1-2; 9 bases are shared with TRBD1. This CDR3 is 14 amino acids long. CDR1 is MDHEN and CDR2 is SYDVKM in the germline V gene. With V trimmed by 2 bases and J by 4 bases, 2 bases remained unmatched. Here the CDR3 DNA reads TGTGCCAGCAGTTTAGGGACAGGGTTCTATGGCTACACCTTC. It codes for CASSLGTGFYGYTF.

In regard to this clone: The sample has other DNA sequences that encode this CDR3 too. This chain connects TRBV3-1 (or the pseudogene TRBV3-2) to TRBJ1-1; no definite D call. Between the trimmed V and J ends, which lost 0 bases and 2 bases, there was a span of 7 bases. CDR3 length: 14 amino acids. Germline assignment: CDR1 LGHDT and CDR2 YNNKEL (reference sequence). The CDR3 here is CASSQDPGNTEAFF. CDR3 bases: TGTGCCAGCAGCCAAGACCCCGGTAACACTGAAGCTTTCTTT.

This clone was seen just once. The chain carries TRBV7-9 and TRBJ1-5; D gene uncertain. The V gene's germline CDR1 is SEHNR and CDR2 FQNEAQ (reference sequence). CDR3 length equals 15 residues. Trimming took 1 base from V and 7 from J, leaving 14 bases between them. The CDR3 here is CASSLDSVGGQPQHF. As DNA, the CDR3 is TGTGCCAGCAGCTTAGATTCCGTCGGAGGACAGCCCCAGCATTTT.

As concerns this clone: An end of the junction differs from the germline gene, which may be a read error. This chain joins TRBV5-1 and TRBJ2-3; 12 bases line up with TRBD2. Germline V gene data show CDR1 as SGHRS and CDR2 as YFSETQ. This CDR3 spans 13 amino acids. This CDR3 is CASQLTTSGGSNF. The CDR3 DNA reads TGCGCCAGCCAACTTACGACTAGCGGGGGCAGTAATTTT.

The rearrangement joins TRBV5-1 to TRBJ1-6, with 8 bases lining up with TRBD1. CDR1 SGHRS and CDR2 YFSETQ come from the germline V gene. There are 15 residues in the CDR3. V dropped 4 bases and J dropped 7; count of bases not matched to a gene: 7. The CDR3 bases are TGCGCCAGCAGCCAACAGGGGGAGAGGAATTCACCCCTCCACTTT. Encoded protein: CASSQQGERNSPLHF.

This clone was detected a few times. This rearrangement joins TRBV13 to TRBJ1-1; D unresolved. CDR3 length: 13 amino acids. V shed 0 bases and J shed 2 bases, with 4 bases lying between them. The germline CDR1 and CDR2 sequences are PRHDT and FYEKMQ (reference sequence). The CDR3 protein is CASSLGLNTEAFF. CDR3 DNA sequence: TGTGCCAGCAGCTTAGGCCTAAACACTGAAGCTTTCTTT.

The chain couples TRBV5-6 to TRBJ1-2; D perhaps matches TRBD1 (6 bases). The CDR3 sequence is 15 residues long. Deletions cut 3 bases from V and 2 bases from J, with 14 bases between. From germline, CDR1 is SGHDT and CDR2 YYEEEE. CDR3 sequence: CASSSSDRLNYGYTF. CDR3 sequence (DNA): TGTGCCAGCAGCTCGTCAGACAGGCTAAACTATGGCTACACCTTC.

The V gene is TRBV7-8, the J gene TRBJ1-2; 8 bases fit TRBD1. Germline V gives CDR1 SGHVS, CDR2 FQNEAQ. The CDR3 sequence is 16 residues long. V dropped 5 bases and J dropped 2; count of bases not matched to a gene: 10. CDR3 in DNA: TGTGCCAGCAGCCCGGGACAGGTGGGAATCAACTATGGCTACACCTTC. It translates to CASSPGQVGINYGYTF.

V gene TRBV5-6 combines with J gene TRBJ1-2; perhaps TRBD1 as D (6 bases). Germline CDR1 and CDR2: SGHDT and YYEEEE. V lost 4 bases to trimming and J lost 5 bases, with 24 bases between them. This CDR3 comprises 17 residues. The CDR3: CASSQPSNGQLGYGYTF. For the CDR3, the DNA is TGTGCCAGCAGCCAACCCTCGAACGGACAGCTTGGGTATGGCTACACCTTC. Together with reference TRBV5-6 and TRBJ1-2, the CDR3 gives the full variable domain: DAGVTQSPTHLIKTRGQQVTLRCSPKSGHDTVSWYQQALGQGPQFIFQYYEEEERQRGNFPDRFSGHQFPNYSSELNVNALLLGDSALYLCASSQPSNGQLGYGYTFGSGTRLTVV.

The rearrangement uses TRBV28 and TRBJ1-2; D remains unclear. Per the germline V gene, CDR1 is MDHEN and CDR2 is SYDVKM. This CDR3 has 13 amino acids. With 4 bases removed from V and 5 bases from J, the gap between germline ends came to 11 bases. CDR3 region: CASSWTGSYGYTF. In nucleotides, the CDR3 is TGTGCCAGCAGTTGGACGGGAAGTTATGGCTACACCTTC.

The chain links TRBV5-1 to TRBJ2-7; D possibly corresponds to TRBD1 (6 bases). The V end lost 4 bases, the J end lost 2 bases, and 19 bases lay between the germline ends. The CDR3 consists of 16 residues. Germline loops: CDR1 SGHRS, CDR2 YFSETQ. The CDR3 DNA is TGCGCCAGCAGCATAACTCGAACAGGGTTTCCCTACGAGCAGTACTTC. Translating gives CASSITRTGFPYEQYF.

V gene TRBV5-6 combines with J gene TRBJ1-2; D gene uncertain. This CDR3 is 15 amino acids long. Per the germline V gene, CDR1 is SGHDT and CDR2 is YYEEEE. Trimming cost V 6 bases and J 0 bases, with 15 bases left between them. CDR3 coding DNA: TGTGCCAGCACCTTAACTCGATTCCCTAACTATGGCTACACCTTC. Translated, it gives CASTLTRFPNYGYTF.

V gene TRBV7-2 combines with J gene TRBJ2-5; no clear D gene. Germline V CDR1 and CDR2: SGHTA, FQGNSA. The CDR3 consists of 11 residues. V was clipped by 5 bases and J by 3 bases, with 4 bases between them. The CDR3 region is CASSRKETQYF. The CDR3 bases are TGTGCCAGCAGCCGTAAAGAGACCCAGTACTTC.

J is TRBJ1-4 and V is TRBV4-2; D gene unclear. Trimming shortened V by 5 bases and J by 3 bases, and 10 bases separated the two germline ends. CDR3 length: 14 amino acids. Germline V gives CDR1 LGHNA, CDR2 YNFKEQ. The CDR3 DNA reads TGTGCCAGCAGCGCCAACGGGGCTAATGAAAAACTGTTTTTT. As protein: CASSANGANEKLFF.

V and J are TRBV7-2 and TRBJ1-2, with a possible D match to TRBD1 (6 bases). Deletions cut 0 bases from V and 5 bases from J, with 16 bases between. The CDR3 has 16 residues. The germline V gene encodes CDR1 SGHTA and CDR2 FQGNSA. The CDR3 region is CASSLAREAGAYGYTF. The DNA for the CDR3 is TGTGCCAGCAGCTTAGCGCGAGAGGCAGGGGCATATGGCTACACCTTC.

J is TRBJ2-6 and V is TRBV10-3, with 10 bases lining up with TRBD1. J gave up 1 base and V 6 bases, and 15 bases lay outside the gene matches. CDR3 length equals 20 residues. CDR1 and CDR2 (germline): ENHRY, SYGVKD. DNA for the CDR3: TGTGCCATCAGCCGGGACAGGGGCTCCCCCTCGTTTTCTGGGGCCAACGTCCTGACTTTC. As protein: CAISRDRGSPSFSGANVLTF.

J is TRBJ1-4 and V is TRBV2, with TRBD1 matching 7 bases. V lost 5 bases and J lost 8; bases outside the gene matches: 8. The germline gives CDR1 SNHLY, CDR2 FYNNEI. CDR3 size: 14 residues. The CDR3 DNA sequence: TGTGCCAGCAGTTCCGGGACAGAGGGGGAAAAACTGTTTTTT. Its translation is CASSSGTEGEKLFF.

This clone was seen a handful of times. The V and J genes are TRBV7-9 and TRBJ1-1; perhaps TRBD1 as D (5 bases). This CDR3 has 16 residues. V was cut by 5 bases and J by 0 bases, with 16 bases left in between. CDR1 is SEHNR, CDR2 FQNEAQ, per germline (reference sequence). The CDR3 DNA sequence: TGTGCCAGCAGCCGGGGGGAGCCCTACATGAACACTGAAGCTTTCTTT. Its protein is CASSRGEPYMNTEAFF.